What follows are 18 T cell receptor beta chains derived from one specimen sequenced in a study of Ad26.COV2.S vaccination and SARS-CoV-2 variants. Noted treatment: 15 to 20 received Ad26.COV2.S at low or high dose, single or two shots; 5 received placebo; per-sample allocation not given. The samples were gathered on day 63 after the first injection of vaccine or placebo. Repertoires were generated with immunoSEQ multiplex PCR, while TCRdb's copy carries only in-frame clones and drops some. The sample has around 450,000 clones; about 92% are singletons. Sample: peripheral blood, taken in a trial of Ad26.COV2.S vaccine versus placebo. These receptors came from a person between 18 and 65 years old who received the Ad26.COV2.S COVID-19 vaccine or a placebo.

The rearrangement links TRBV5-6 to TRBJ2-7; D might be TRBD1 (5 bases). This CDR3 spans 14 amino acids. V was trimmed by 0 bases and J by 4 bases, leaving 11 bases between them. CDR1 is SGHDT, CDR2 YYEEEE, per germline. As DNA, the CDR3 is TGTGCCAGCAGCTTGGTGGGGCACTCTTACGAGCAGTACTTC. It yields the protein CASSLVGHSYEQYF.

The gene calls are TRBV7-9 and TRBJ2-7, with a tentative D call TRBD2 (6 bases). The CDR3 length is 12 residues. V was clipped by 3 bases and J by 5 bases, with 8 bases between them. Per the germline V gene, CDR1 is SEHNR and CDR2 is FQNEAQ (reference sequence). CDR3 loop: CASSFRGNEQYF. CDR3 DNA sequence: TGTGCCAGCAGCTTCCGGGGGAACGAGCAGTACTTC.

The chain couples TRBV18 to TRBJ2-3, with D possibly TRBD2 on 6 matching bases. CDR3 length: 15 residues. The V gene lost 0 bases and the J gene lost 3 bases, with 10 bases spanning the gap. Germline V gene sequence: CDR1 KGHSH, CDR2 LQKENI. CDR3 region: CASSPPGAGTDTQYF. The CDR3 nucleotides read TGTGCCAGCTCACCACCAGGGGCGGGAACAGATACGCAGTATTTT.

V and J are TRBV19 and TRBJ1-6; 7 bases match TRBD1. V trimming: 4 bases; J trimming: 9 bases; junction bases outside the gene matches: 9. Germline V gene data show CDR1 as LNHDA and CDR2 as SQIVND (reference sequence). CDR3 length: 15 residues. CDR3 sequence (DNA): TGTGCCAGTAGTACCCTCGACAGGGATGCTTCACCCCTCCACTTT. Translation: CASSTLDRDASPLHF.

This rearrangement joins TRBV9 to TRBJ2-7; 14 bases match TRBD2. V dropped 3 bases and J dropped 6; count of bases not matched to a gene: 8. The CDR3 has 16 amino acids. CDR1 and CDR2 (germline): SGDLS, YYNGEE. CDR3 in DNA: TGTGCCAGCAGCGCGGGACCCGGGACTAGCGGGAGCGAGCAGTACTTC. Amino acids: CASSAGPGTSGSEQYF. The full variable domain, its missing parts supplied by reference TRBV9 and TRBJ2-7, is DSGVTQTPKHLITATGQRVTLRCSPRSGDLSVYWYQQSLDQGLQFLIQYYNGEERAKGNILERFSAQQFPDLHSELNLSSLELGDSALYFCASSAGPGTSGSEQYFGPGTRLTVT.

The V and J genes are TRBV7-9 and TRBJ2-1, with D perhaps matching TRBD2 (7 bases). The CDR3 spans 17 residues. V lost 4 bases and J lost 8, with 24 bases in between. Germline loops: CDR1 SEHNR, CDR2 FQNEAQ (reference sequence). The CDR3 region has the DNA TGTGCCAGCAGCTACAAGACAGGCCTCGGGGCGGGGGATGAGCAGTTCTTC. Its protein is CASSYKTGLGAGDEQFF.

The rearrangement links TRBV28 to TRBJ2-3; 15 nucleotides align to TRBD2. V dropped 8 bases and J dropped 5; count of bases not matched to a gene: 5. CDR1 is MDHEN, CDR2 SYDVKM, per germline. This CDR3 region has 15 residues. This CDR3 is CASGLAGGPGDTQYF. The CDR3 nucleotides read TGTGCCAGCGGACTAGCGGGAGGGCCGGGAGATACGCAGTATTTT.

The CDR3 sequence is CASSSGLAGDEQYF. CDR3 in DNA: TGTGCCAGCAGCTCTGGACTAGCGGGAGACGAGCAGTACTTC. This chain connects TRBV7-8 to TRBJ2-7, with 13 bases that match TRBD2. This CDR3 contains 14 residues. Looked up from germline, CDR1 is SGHVS and CDR2 is FQNEAQ. Trimming at V came to 4 bases and at J to 5 bases, leaving 2 bases not matched to a gene.

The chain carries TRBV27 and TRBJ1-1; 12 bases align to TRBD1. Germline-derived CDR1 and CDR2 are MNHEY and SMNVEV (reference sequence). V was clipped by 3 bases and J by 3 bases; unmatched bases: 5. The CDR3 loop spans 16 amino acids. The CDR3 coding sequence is TGTGCCAGCAGTTTCGGGACAGGGGGCTTTGACACTGAAGCTTTCTTT. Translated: CASSFGTGGFDTEAFF.

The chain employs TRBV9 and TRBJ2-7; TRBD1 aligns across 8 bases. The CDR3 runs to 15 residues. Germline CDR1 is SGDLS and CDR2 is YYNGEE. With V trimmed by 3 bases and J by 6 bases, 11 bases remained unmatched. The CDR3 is CASSATGAGFGEQYF. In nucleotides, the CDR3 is TGTGCCAGCAGCGCGACAGGGGCCGGATTTGGCGAGCAGTACTTC.

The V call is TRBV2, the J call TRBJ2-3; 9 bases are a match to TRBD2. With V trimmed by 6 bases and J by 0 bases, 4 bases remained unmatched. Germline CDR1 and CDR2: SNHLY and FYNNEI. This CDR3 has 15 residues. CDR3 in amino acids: CASSLLAGSTDTQYF. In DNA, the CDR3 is TGTGCCAGCAGCCTACTAGCGGGCAGCACAGATACGCAGTATTTT. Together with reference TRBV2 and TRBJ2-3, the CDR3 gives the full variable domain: EPEVTQTPSHQVTQMGQEVILRCVPISNHLYFYWYRQILGQKVEFLVSFYNNEISEKSEIFDDQFSVERPDGSNFTLKIRSTKLEDSAMYFCASSLLAGSTDTQYFGPGTRLTVL.

CDR3 DNA: TGTGCCAGCACCCACCTATCGGGAGGGGGTAATGAGCAGTTCTTC. The encoded protein is CASTHLSGGGNEQFF. The J gene is TRBJ2-1, the V gene TRBV28, with 8 nucleotides matching TRBD2. The CDR3 sequence is 15 residues long. Germline CDR1 MDHEN, CDR2 SYDVKM. After removal of 7 bases from V and 7 bases from J, the junction contained 12 bases not matched to a gene.

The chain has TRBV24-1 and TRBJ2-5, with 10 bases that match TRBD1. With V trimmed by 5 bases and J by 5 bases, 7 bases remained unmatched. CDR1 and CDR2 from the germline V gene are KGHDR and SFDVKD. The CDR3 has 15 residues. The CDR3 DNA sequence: TGTGCCACCAGTGTGACAGGGGGCACTCAGGAGACCCAGTACTTC. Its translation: CATSVTGGTQETQYF.

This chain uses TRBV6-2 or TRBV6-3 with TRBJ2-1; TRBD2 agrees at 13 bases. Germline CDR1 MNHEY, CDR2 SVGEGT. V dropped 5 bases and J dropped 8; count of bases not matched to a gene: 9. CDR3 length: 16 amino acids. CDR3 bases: TGTGCCAGCAGTAACTGGGGACTAGCGGGAATCGATGAGCAGTTCTTC. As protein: CASSNWGLAGIDEQFF.

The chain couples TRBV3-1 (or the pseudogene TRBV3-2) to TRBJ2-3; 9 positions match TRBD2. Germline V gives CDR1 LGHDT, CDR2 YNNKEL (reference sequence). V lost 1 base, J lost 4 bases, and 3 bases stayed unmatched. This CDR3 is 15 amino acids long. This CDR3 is CASSQGTSVADTQYF. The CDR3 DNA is TGTGCCAGCAGCCAAGGGACTAGCGTAGCAGATACGCAGTATTTT.

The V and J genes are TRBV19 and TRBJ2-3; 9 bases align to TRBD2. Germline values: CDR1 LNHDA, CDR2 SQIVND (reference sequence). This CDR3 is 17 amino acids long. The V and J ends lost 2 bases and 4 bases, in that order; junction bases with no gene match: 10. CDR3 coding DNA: TGTGCCAGTAGTATAAAGGGCTTTGAGCGGGGGGCAGATACGCAGTATTTT. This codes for CASSIKGFERGADTQYF.

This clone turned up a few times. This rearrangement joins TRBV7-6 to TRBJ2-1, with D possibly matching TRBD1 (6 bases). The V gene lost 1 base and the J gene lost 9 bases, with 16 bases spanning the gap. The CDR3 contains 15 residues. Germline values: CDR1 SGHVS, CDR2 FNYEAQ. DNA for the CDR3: TGTGCCAGCAGCTTAGGGCTGGGCCAAGGGGGTGAGCAGTTCTTC. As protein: CASSLGLGQGGEQFF. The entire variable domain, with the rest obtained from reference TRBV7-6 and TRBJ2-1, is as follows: GAGVSQSPRYKVTKRGQDVALRCDPISGHVSLYWYRQALGQGPEFLTYFNYEAQQDKSGLPNDRFSAERPEGSISTLTIQRTEQRDSAMYRCASSLGLGQGGEQFFGPGTRLTVL.

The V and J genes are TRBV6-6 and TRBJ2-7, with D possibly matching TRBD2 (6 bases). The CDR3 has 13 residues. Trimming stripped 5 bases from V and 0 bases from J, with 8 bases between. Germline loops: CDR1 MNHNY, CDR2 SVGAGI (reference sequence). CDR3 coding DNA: TGTGCCAGCAGTCTGACTAGCTCCTACGAGCAGTACTTC. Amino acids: CASSLTSSYEQYF.